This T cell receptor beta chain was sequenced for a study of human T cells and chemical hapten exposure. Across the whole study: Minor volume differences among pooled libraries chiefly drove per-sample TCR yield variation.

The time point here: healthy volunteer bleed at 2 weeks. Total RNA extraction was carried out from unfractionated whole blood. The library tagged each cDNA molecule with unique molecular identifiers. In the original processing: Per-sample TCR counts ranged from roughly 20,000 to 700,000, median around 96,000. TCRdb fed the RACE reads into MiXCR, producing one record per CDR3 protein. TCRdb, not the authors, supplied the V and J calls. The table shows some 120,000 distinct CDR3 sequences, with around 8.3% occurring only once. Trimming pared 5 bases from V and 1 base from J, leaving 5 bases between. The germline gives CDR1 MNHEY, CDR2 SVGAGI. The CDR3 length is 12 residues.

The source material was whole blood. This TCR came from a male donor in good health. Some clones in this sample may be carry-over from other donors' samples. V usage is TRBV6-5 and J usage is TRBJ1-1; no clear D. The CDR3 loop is CASSGENTEAFF. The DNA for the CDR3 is TGTGCCAGCAGTGGGGAGAACACTGAAGCTTTCTTT.